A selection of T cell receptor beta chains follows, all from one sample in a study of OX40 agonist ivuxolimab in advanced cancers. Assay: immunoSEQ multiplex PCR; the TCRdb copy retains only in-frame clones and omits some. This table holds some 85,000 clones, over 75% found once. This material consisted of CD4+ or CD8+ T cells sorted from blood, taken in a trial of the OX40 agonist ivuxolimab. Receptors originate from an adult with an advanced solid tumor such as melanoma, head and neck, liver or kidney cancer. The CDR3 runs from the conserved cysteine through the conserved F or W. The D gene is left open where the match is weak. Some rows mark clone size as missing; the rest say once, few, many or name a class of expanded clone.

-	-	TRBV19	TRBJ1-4	CASSPPGVGIEKLFF	TGTGCCAGTAGTCCCCCTGGAGTGGGTATCGAAAAACTGTTTTTT
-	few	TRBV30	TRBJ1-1	CAWRGGVGLHEAFF	TGTGCCTGGAGGGGAGGGGTTGGGCTCCATGAAGCTTTCTTT
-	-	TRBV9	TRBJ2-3	CASGPRSTDTQYF	TGTGCCAGCGGGCCACGTAGCACAGATACGCAGTATTTT
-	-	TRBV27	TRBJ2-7	CASSSQGTGSYEQYF	TGTGCCAGCAGTTCACAGGGTACGGGGTCCTACGAGCAGTACTTC
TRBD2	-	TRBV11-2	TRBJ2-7	CASSLGLAEHYEQYF	TGTGCCAGCAGCCTGGGACTAGCGGAGCACTACGAGCAGTACTTC
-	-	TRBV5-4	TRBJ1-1	CASSPTLTRGNTEAFF	TGTGCCAGCAGCCCGACACTGACCAGGGGGAACACTGAAGCTTTCTTT
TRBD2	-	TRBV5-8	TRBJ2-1	CASSETRLAGGFVDEQFF	TGTGCCAGCAGCGAGACGCGACTAGCGGGGGGCTTCGTGGATGAGCAGTTCTTC
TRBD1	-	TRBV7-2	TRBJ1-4	CASSTRTGDEKLFF	TGTGCCAGCAGCACGCGGACAGGGGATGAAAAACTGTTTTTT
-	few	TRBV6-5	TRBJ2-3	CASSRLGFTDTQYF	TGTGCCAGCAGTCGCCTGGGATTCACAGATACGCAGTATTTT
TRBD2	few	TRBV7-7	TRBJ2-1	CASSLGGAGENEQFF	TGTGCCAGCAGCCTCGGGGGGGCGGGAGAGAATGAGCAGTTCTTC
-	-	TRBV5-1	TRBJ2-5	CASSMSGPGQETQYF	TGCGCCAGCAGCATGAGCGGTCCCGGGCAGGAGACCCAGTACTTC
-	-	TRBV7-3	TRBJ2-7	CASSLYSGYEQYF	TGTGCCAGCAGCTTATATTCGGGGTATGAGCAGTACTTC
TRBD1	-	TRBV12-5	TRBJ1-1	CASGLAIQGARWTEAFF	TGTGCTAGTGGTTTGGCCATACAGGGGGCGCGGTGGACTGAAGCTTTCTTT
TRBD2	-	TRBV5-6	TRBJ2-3	CASSPGTSGGAGDTQYF	TGTGCCAGCAGCCCCGGGACTAGCGGGGGGGCCGGAGATACGCAGTATTTT
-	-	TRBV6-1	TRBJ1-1	CASISDPMNTEAFF	TGTGCCAGCATTAGTGACCCTATGAACACTGAAGCTTTCTTT
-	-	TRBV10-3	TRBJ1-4	CAISAGTTNEKLFF	TGTGCCATCAGCGCCGGGACAACTAATGAAAAACTGTTTTTT
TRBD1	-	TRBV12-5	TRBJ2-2	CASGLQGVNTGELFF	TGTGCTAGTGGTTTACAGGGGGTTAACACCGGGGAGCTGTTTTTT
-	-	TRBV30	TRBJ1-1	CAWSVAAGVNAEAFF	TGTGCCTGGAGTGTAGCGGCAGGGGTGAACGCTGAAGCTTTCTTT
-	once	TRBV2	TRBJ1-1	CASRWMGINTEAFF	TGTGCCAGCAGATGGATGGGGATAAACACTGAAGCTTTCTTT
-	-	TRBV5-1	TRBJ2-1	CASSSPSYNEQFF	TGCGCCAGCAGCTCCCCCAGTTACAATGAGCAGTTCTTC
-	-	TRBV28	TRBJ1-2	CASSSNYGYTF	TGTGCCAGCAGCTCTAACTATGGCTACACCTTC
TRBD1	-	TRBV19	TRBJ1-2	CASSTGGANYGYTF	TGTGCCAGTAGTACAGGGGGGGCAAACTATGGCTACACCTTC
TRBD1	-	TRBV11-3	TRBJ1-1	CASSLQGDTEAFF	TGTGCCAGCAGTTTACAGGGGGACACTGAAGCTTTCTTT
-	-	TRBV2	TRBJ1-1	CASSLSMNTEAFF	TGTGCCAGCAGTCTATCAATGAACACTGAAGCTTTCTTT
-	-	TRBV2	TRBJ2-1	CASRGVEQFF	TGTGCCAGCAGAGGGGTTGAGCAGTTCTTC
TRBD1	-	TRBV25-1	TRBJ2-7	CASSDANRGLYEQYF	TGTGCCAGCAGTGACGCCAACAGGGGGCTCTACGAGCAGTACTTC
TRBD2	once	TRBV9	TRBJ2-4	CASSVGGGAKNIQYF	TGTGCCAGCAGCGTAGGCGGGGGAGCCAAAAACATTCAGTACTTC
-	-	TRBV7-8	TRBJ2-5	CASSINPGGRQETQYF	TGTGCCAGCAGCATCAATCCGGGGGGCCGACAAGAGACCCAGTACTTC
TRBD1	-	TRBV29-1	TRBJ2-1	CSPTGDGTGSYNEQFF	TGCAGCCCCACTGGGGACGGGACAGGCTCCTACAATGAGCAGTTCTTC
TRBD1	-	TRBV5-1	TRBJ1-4	CASSEGAAGYEKLFF	TGCGCCAGCAGTGAGGGGGCCGCTGGGTATGAAAAACTGTTTTTT
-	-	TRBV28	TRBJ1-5	CASQKAGWNQPQHF	TGTGCCAGCCAGAAGGCGGGGTGGAATCAGCCCCAGCATTTT
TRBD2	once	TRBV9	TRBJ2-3	CASSAWGEGADTQYF	TGTGCCAGCAGCGCTTGGGGGGAGGGCGCAGATACGCAGTATTTT
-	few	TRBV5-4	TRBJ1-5	CASSYPNQPQHF	TGTGCCAGCAGCTACCCAAATCAGCCCCAGCATTTT
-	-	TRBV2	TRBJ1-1	CASSVDGDTEAFF	TGTGCCAGCAGTGTCGACGGGGACACTGAAGCTTTCTTT
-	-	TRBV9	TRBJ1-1	CASSAAGGMNTEAFF	TGTGCCAGCAGCGCCGCCGGGGGTATGAACACTGAAGCTTTCTTT
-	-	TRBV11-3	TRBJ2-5	CASSLGAGGGETQYF	TGTGCCAGCAGCTTAGGTGCAGGGGGAGGAGAGACCCAGTACTTC
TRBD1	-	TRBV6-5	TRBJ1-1	CASSYRGQSSAEAFF	TGTGCCAGCAGTTACCGGGGACAGTCTAGCGCTGAAGCTTTCTTT
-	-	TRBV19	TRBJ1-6	CASSIAGQNPNSPLHF	TGTGCCAGTAGTATAGCTGGGCAGAACCCTAATTCACCCCTCCACTTT
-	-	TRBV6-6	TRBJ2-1	CASKGTTNEQFF	TGTGCCAGCAAAGGAACTACCAATGAGCAGTTCTTC
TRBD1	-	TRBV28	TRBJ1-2	CASKDRPYGYTF	TGTGCCAGCAAGGACAGGCCCTATGGCTACACCTTC
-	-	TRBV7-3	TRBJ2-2	CASSLDSGGGELFF	TGTGCCAGCAGCTTAGATAGCGGTGGCGGGGAGCTGTTTTTT
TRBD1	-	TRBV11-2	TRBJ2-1	CASRATGLQSEQFF	TGTGCCAGCAGGGCGACAGGGTTACAAAGTGAGCAGTTCTTC
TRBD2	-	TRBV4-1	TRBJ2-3	CASSQDITSGRVTDTQYF	TGCGCCAGCAGCCAAGATATTACTAGCGGGAGGGTCACAGATACGCAGTATTTT
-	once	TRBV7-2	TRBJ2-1	CASSLKSRTQFF	TGTGCCAGCAGCTTAAAATCTAGGACCCAGTTCTTC
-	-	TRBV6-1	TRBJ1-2	CASSVEGDMRGYTF	TGTGCCAGCAGTGTGGAGGGGGATATGCGTGGCTACACCTTC
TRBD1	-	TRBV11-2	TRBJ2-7	CASSPSGTAAEQYF	TGTGCCAGCAGCCCGTCTGGGACAGCGGCCGAGCAGTACTTC
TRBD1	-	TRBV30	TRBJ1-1	CAWKHQGASAEAFF	TGTGCCTGGAAGCACCAGGGGGCATCGGCTGAAGCTTTCTTT